This T cell receptor beta chain is from a study of T cell repertoires in cytomegalovirus infection. Trimming took 5 bases from V and 5 from J; bases not matched to a gene: 3. The CDR3 has 13 amino acids. Germline V gene sequence: CDR1 MDHEN, CDR2 SYDVKM. This clonotype was detected a few times. TCRdb re-called the reads through MiXCR, storing one row per CDR3 protein. This table holds fewer than 550,000 distinct CDR3 sequences, roughly 12% found once. The sequence derives from a human donor in good health (CMV status not recorded). Some clones in this sample may be carry-over from other donors' samples. The chain recombines TRBV28 with TRBJ2-4, with 7 bases that match TRBD1. Sequenced material: PBMCs. CDR3 DNA: TGTGCCAGCAGTCCCGGGACAGAAAACATTCAGTACTTC. Translated, it gives CASSPGTENIQYF. The full variable domain, in which reference TRBV28 and TRBJ2-4 provide the parts outside the CDR3, is DVKVTQSSRYLVKRTGEKVFLECVQDMDHENMFWYRQDPGLGLRLIYFSYDVKMKEKGDIPEGYSVSREKKERFSLILESASTNQTSMYLCASSPGTENIQYFGAGTRLSVL.